This passage covers 2 T cell receptor beta chains from one sample sequenced in a study of T-cell reconstitution after alpha-beta-depleted transplantation in children. Unique molecular identifiers were incorporated into the prepared TCRbeta library. TCRdb used MiXCR to reprocess the PCR reads, holding one entry per CDR3 protein. The sample has fewer than 550,000 distinct CDR3 sequences, 8% to 11% seen once. The material was PBMCs, obtained before TCRalphabeta/CD19-depleted stem cell transplant. The receptors originated from a child between 2 and 9 years old with inherited bone marrow failure, due to receive a stem cell transplant.

This clonotype was detected only a few times. The chain has TRBV28 and TRBJ1-6; D not certain. This CDR3 has 16 amino acids. The V and J ends lost 2 bases and 13 bases respectively, with 21 bases between them. Germline assignment: CDR1 MDHEN and CDR2 SYDVKM. CDR3 loop: CASSLVVWQAGPPLHF. Here the CDR3 DNA reads TGTGCCAGCAGTTTAGTCGTGTGGCAGGCGGGTCCCCCCCTCCACTTT.

This clonotype was seen a few times. The chain has TRBV24-1 and TRBJ2-5; TRBD1 matches at 9 bases. CDR3 length: 15 amino acids. V lost 4 bases, J lost 2 bases, and 4 bases stayed unmatched. Germline V gene lookup returns CDR1 KGHDR and CDR2 SFDVKD. The CDR3 sequence is CATSEGTGIQETQYF. CDR3 nucleotide sequence: TGTGCCACCAGTGAAGGGACAGGGATACAAGAGACCCAGTACTTC.